The present T cell receptor (beta chain) was sequenced within a study of blood T cell repertoires in COVID-19. In its sample, this clone was seen once. Recruits, aged about 18 to 95 years, lived in 25 or so US areas. Assignments of participants to cohorts depended upon their own reported clinical history. Two negative PCRs, clearance, or symptom resolution characterized the recovered Cohort 3 donors. Sequencing used immunoSEQ multiplex PCR; TCRdb keeps in-frame clones, though not all of them. The sample comprises 200,000 to 250,000 clones, roughly 84% of which are singletons, and less than 7% rests with the top ten. This TCR came from a woman aged 40 to 50 who had recovered from COVID-19. Sequences were obtained from PBMCs or T cells enriched from blood (not recorded which).

The DNA of the CDR3 is TGTGCCAGCAGTTTGCGTCAAATAAACACCGGGGAGCTGTTTTTT. Translation gives CASSLRQINTGELFF. This chain uses TRBV6-5 with TRBJ2-2; D is ambiguous. The V and J ends lost 4 bases and 2 bases respectively, with 11 bases between them. The germline V gene has CDR1 MNHEY and CDR2 SVGAGI. This CDR3 is built from 15 residues.